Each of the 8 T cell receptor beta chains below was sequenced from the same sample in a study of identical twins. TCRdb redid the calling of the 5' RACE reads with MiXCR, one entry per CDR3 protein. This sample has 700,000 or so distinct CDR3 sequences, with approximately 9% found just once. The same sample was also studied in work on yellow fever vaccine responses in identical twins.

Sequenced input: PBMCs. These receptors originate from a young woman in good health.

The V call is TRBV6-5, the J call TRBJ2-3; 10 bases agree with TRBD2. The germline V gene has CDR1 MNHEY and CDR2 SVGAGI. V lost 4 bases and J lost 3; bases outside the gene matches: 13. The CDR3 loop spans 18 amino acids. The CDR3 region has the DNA TGTGCCAGCAGTTTCACTAGCGGGGTTTTACAGGGTACAGATACGCAGTATTTT. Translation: CASSFTSGVLQGTDTQYF.

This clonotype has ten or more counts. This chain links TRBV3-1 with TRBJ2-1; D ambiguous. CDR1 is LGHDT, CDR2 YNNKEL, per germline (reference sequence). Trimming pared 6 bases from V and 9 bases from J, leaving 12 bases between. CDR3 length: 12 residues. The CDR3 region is CASSPPGPEQFF. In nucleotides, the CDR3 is TGTGCCAGCAGTCCCCCCGGCCCTGAGCAGTTCTTC.

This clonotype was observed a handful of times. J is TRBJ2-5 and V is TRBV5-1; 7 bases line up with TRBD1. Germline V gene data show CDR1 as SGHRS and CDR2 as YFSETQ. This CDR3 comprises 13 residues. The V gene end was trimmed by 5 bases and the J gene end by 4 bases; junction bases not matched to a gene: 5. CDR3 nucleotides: TGCGCCAGCAGTATGTCAGGGGGAGAGACCCAGTACTTC. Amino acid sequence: CASSMSGGETQYF.

As DNA, the CDR3 is TGTGCCAGCAGAGACGGTTGGGCAGGGGGCATTTGGGGGCAGTACTTC. Translation: CASRDGWAGGIWGQYF. This chain links TRBV27 with TRBJ2-7, with 8 bases identical to TRBD1. Looked up from germline, CDR1 is MNHEY and CDR2 is SMNVEV (reference sequence). The V gene end was trimmed by 6 bases and the J gene end by 9 bases; junction bases not matched to a gene: 19. CDR3 length: 16 residues.

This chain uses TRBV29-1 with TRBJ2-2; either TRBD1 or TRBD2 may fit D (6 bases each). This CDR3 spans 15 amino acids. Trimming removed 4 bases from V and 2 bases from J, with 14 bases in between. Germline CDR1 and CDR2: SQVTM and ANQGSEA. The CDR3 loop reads CSVGGDTRNTGELFF. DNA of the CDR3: TGCAGCGTTGGGGGGGACACTAGAAACACCGGGGAGCTGTTTTTT.

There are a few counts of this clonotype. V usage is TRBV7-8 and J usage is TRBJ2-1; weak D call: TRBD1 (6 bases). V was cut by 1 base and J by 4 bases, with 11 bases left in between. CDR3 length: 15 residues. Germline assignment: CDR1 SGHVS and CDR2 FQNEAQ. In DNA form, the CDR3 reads TGTGCCAGCAGCTTAGTGGACAGACCATACAATGAGCAGTTCTTC. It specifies CASSLVDRPYNEQFF.

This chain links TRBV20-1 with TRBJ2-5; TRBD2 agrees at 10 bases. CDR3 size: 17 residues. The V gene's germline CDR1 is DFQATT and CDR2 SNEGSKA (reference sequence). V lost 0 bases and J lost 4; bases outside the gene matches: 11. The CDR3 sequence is CSARDPRGTSARETQYF. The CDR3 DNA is TGCAGTGCTAGAGATCCTCGGGGGACTAGCGCCAGAGAGACCCAGTACTTC.

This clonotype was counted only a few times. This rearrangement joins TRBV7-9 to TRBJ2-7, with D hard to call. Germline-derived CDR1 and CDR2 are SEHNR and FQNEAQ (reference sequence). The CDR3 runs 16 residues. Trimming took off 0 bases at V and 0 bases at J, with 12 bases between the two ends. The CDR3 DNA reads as TGTGCCAGCAGCTTAGCGCCAGCGTTGGTCTCCTACGAGCAGTACTTC. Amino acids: CASSLAPALVSYEQYF.